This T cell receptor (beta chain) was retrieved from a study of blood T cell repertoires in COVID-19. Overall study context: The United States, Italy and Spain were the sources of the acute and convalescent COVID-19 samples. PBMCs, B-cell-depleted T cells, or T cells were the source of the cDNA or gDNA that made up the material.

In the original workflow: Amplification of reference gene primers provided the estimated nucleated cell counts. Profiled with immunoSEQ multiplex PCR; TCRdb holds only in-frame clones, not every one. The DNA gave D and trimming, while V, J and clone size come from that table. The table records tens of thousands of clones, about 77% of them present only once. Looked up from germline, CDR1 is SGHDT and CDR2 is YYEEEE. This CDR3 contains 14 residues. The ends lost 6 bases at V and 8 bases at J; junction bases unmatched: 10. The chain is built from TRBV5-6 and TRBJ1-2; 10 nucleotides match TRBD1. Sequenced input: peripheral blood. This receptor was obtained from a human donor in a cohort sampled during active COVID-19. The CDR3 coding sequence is TGTGCCAGCAAGAAGCGGACAGGGGGTAGCGGCTACACCTTC. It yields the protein CASKKRTGGSGYTF.